Reported below is one T cell receptor (beta chain). Antigen: not known. The donor cohort consisted entirely of Caucasian adults residing in Nashville, Tennessee. This sample is part of a study of shared clonotypes between healthy human individuals. The study, taken as a whole, reports: It was only blood that was sampled, and tissue repertoires likely differ. Represented genetic and exposure-history diversity was restricted by having few donors.

Data came from immunoSEQ multiplex PCR; TCRdb stores just in-frame clones and leaves some out. The sample lists some 2.3 million clones; 80% to 95% were seen once. The germline V and J ends were trimmed by 4 bases and 2 bases, with 14 bases remaining between them. Germline loops: CDR1 LGHNA, CDR2 YNFKEQ. The CDR3 totals 16 residues. The chain is built from TRBV4-2 and TRBJ2-2, with D maybe TRBD1 (6 bases). This clonotype originated in a man between 18 and 29 years old in good health. Some clones in this sample may be carry-over from other donors' samples. The sequencing sample was made of naive CD4+ T cells from PBMCs. The subset was: CD45RA+ positively selected. The CDR3 coding sequence is TGTGCCAGCAGCCGTCGGGACACCTCAAACACCGGGGAGCTGTTTTTT. Translating gives CASSRRDTSNTGELFF.